Shown below are 32 T cell receptor beta chains from a single sample sequenced in a study of blood T cell repertoires in COVID-19. Profiled with immunoSEQ multiplex PCR; TCRdb holds only in-frame clones, not every one. The sample lists roughly 100,000 clones, roughly 87% occurring once. The sequenced material came from peripheral blood. All receptors derive from a human donor in a cohort sampled during active COVID-19.

This clone has only a few counts. This chain uses TRBV5-1 with TRBJ1-6; D call uncertain. This CDR3 spans 15 amino acids. V lost 0 bases, J lost 0 bases, and 4 bases lay in between. Germline CDR1 reads SGHRS; CDR2 reads YFSETQ. The CDR3 spells CASSLGSSYNSPLHF. In nucleotides, the CDR3 is TGCGCCAGCAGCTTGGGGAGCTCCTATAATTCACCCCTCCACTTT.

The chain employs TRBV19 and TRBJ2-7; TRBD2 agrees at 8 bases. CDR1 and CDR2 (germline): LNHDA, SQIVND (reference sequence). The CDR3 is 14 amino acids. V lost 7 bases and J lost 0; bases outside the gene matches: 5. CDR3 sequence reads: CASTLSGSSYEQYF. DNA for the CDR3: TGTGCCAGTACCCTAAGCGGGAGCTCCTACGAGCAGTACTTC.

The rearrangement joins TRBV19 to TRBJ2-3; 10 bases agree with TRBD2. The CDR3 covers 16 residues. The V gene end was trimmed by 2 bases and the J gene end by 3 bases; junction bases not matched to a gene: 5. Germline loops: CDR1 LNHDA, CDR2 SQIVND (reference sequence). The CDR3 DNA reads as TGTGCCAGTAGTATAATTAGCGGGAGGTCGACAGATACGCAGTATTTT. It is translated as CASSIISGRSTDTQYF.

CDR3 DNA: TGTGCCAGCAGCCAGGGTGCAGGGGGTAGCACCGGGGAGCTGTTTTTT. This codes for CASSQGAGGSTGELFF. V and J are TRBV3-1 (or the pseudogene TRBV3-2) and TRBJ2-2; 7 bases are shared with TRBD1. V dropped 3 bases and J dropped 4; count of bases not matched to a gene: 8. Germline CDR1 is LGHDT and CDR2 is YNNKEL (reference sequence). The CDR3 has 16 residues.

The chain is built from TRBV27 and TRBJ1-2, with D unresolved. V was cut by 2 bases and J by 4 bases, with 14 bases left in between. Germline V lookup: CDR1 MNHEY, CDR2 SMNVEV (reference sequence). CDR3 length: 15 amino acids. CDR3 nucleotides: TGTGCCAGCAGTTTAAACCCGAGAGCCCCCTATGGCTACACCTTC. This translates into CASSLNPRAPYGYTF.

This clone appeared once. The chain uses TRBV30 and TRBJ1-6; no reliable D call. Per the germline V gene, CDR1 is GTSNPN and CDR2 is SVGIG (reference sequence). V lost 1 base to trimming and J lost 9 bases, with 10 bases between them. The CDR3 is 13 amino acids. The CDR3 DNA sequence: TGTGCCTGGAGTGCCCGGGAGGGTTCACCCCTCCACTTT. It yields the protein CAWSAREGSPLHF.

The CDR3 here is CASSGVGLAGGGNEQFF. CDR3 sequence (DNA): TGTGCCAGCAGTGGAGTGGGACTAGCGGGAGGGGGCAATGAGCAGTTCTTC. The V and J genes are TRBV2 and TRBJ2-1, with 16 bases identical to TRBD2. This CDR3 contains 17 residues. Germline CDR1 and CDR2: SNHLY and FYNNEI. V gave up 4 bases and J gave up 6 bases; unmatched junction bases: 6.

The V gene is TRBV6-6, the J gene TRBJ2-7; TRBD1 might be the D (6 bases). The V end lost 3 bases, the J end lost 3 bases, and 12 bases lay between the germline ends. The CDR3 length is 14 residues. CDR1 and CDR2 from the germline V gene are MNHNY and SVGAGI (reference sequence). The CDR3 nucleotides are TGTGCCAGCAGTTATGTGGTACAGGGCTACGAGCAGTACTTC. Translation: CASSYVVQGYEQYF.

The rearrangement joins TRBV6-1 to TRBJ1-1, with 9 positions matching TRBD1. This CDR3 region has 14 residues. The V gene's germline CDR1 is MNHNS and CDR2 SASEGT. J gave up 5 bases and V 1 base, and 2 bases lay outside the gene matches. The DNA for the CDR3 is TGTGCCAGCAGTGAAGGGGACAGGGTAACTGAAGCTTTCTTT. Translated, it gives CASSEGDRVTEAFF.

The V and J genes are TRBV4-1 and TRBJ2-2; tentative D call: TRBD1 (5 bases). The CDR3 loop spans 15 amino acids. CDR1 MGHRA and CDR2 YSYEKL come from the germline V gene. V lost 1 base and J lost 7, with 13 bases in between. The CDR3 region is CASSQVVRGGGELFF. The CDR3 DNA sequence: TGCGCCAGCAGCCAAGTCGTAAGGGGTGGCGGGGAGCTGTTTTTT.

This rearrangement joins TRBV7-2 to TRBJ2-7, with no clear D. This CDR3 contains 13 residues. The V gene's germline CDR1 is SGHTA and CDR2 FQGNSA. Trimming took 5 bases from V and 5 from J, leaving 13 bases between them. The CDR3 DNA reads TGTGCCAGCAGCCTTAGGATTCGGGACGAGCAGTACTTC. It encodes CASSLRIRDEQYF.

This clone was counted between two and nine times. The V and J genes are TRBV4-1 and TRBJ2-1, with 9 bases fitting TRBD2. With 0 bases clipped from V and 1 base from J, the junction kept 4 bases outside the gene matches. This CDR3 has 17 amino acids. Germline V gives CDR1 MGHRA, CDR2 YSYEKL. CDR3 DNA sequence: TGCGCCAGCAGCCAAGATTGGCTAGCGGGATCCTACAATGAGCAGTTCTTC. Amino acids: CASSQDWLAGSYNEQFF.

V and J are TRBV20-1 and TRBJ2-7; D call uncertain. Germline CDR1 and CDR2: DFQATT and SNEGSKA (reference sequence). The CDR3 spans 11 residues. V shed 6 bases and J shed 5 bases, with 11 bases lying between them. The CDR3: CSARTPNEQYF. As DNA, the CDR3 is TGCAGTGCCCGAACACCCAACGAGCAGTACTTC.

J is TRBJ1-3 and V is TRBV5-6; no definite D call. This CDR3 has 14 amino acids. V lost 2 bases to trimming and J lost 0 bases, with 6 bases between them. Per germline, CDR1 SGHDT and CDR2 YYEEEE. This CDR3 reads CASSFGLSGNTIYF. The CDR3 DNA sequence: TGTGCCAGCAGCTTTGGCCTCTCTGGAAACACCATATATTTT.

This clone was detected once. The chain joins TRBV10-3 to TRBJ1-1; tentatively, D is TRBD1 (6 bases). Trimming stripped 7 bases from V and 4 bases from J, with 25 bases between. This CDR3 is 17 amino acids long. In germline, CDR1 is ENHRY, CDR2 SYGVKD. CDR3 sequence reads: CAIKSPRGMRGTTEAFF. The CDR3 DNA sequence: TGTGCCATCAAATCGCCCAGGGGCATGCGGGGGACCACTGAAGCTTTCTTT.

The chain links TRBV5-1 to TRBJ1-1; 7 bases align to TRBD1. The CDR3 spans 16 residues. The germline V gene encodes CDR1 SGHRS and CDR2 YFSETQ. The ends lost 4 bases at V and 0 bases at J; junction bases unmatched: 9. CDR3 protein: CASSPNPTGMNTEAFF. CDR3 nucleotide sequence: TGCGCCAGCAGCCCAAACCCGACAGGGATGAACACTGAAGCTTTCTTT.

The chain combines TRBV7-3 with TRBJ2-4; tentatively, D is TRBD2 (5 bases). V lost 5 bases, J lost 2 bases, and 19 bases lay in between. Germline V gene data show CDR1 as SGHTA and CDR2 as FQGTGA. This CDR3 is 17 amino acids long. The chain's CDR3 is CASSVADYSVSKNIQYF. Here the CDR3 DNA reads TGTGCCAGCAGCGTAGCCGACTATTCGGTGTCCAAAAACATTCAGTACTTC.

This clone appeared a few times. This chain joins TRBV11-3 and TRBJ2-2, with D uncertain. The CDR3 loop spans 12 amino acids. In germline, CDR1 is SGHNT, CDR2 YENEEA. Trimming pared 7 bases from V and 3 bases from J, leaving 6 bases between. Here the CDR3 reads CASTNYTGELFF. In DNA form, the CDR3 reads TGTGCCAGCACAAACTACACCGGGGAGCTGTTTTTT. Full variable domain (remainder filled in from reference TRBV11-3 and TRBJ2-2): EAGVVQSPRYKIIEKKQPVAFWCNPISGHNTLYWYLQNLGQGPELLIRYENEEAVDDSQLPKDRFSAERLKGVDSTLKIQPAELGDSAVYLCASTNYTGELFFGEGSRLTVL.

V gene TRBV2 combines with J gene TRBJ2-7; the D is unclear. The CDR3 covers 14 residues. The germline CDR1 and CDR2 sequences are SNHLY and FYNNEI. The V end lost 0 bases, the J end lost 3 bases, and 9 bases lay between the germline ends. The CDR3 coding sequence is TGTGCCAGCAGTGAAGCCTCTCTAGACTACGAGCAGTACTTC. This encodes CASSEASLDYEQYF.

V usage is TRBV10-3 and J usage is TRBJ1-5, with D uncertain. The CDR3 runs to 14 residues. Trimming stripped 7 bases from V and 0 bases from J, with 10 bases between. The germline V gene has CDR1 ENHRY and CDR2 SYGVKD. CDR3 in amino acids: CAITAAYSNQPQHF. For the CDR3, the DNA is TGTGCCATCACCGCGGCTTATAGCAATCAGCCCCAGCATTTT.

CDR3 protein: CASSSSPVRMNTEAFF. The CDR3 bases are TGTGCCAGCAGCTCTAGCCCAGTCAGGATGAACACTGAAGCTTTCTTT. The V call is TRBV6-6, the J call TRBJ1-1, with D unclear. With 6 bases removed from V and 0 bases from J, the gap between germline ends came to 17 bases. Germline lookup yields CDR1 MNHNY and CDR2 SVGAGI (reference sequence). The CDR3 is made up of 16 amino acids.

V and J are TRBV5-1 and TRBJ1-6; D remains ambiguous. In germline, CDR1 is SGHRS, CDR2 YFSETQ. V was cut by 4 bases and J by 0 bases, with 14 bases left in between. This CDR3 contains 17 residues. The CDR3 loop reads CASSPFGQTSYNSPLHF. The CDR3 region has the DNA TGCGCCAGCAGCCCCTTTGGGCAGACCTCCTATAATTCACCCCTCCACTTT.

The chain couples TRBV20-1 to TRBJ2-7; TRBD1 is a possible D gene (6 bases). V lost 3 bases and J lost 2, with 11 bases in between. The length of the CDR3 is 13 residues. Germline lookup yields CDR1 DFQATT and CDR2 SNEGSKA (reference sequence). In DNA form, the CDR3 reads TGCAGTGCTAGTGACAGGCCAGCCTACGAGCAGTACTTC. Protein: CSASDRPAYEQYF.

The chain has TRBV2 and TRBJ1-2; 8 bases fit TRBD1. This CDR3 contains 15 residues. The V and J ends lost 3 bases and 4 bases, in that order; junction bases with no gene match: 7. CDR1 is SNHLY, CDR2 FYNNEI, per germline. For the CDR3, the DNA is TGTGCCAGCAGTGATTGGGCAGGGGGCACCTATGGCTACACCTTC. It codes for CASSDWAGGTYGYTF.

The genes are TRBV27 and TRBJ1-6; a possible D gene is TRBD1 (5 bases). The CDR3 runs 14 residues. V lost 2 bases and J 6 bases, leaving 8 bases between the germline ends. The germline gives CDR1 MNHEY, CDR2 SMNVEV (reference sequence). The CDR3 nucleotides are TGTGCCAGCAGTTTAATGGGGCCTAATTCACCCCTCCACTTT. As protein: CASSLMGPNSPLHF.

This clone has a handful of counts. The genes are TRBV3-1 (or the pseudogene TRBV3-2) and TRBJ2-1, with D tentatively TRBD1 (6 bases). The CDR3 sequence is 16 residues long. V lost 3 bases and J lost 2, with 14 bases in between. Germline V gene lookup returns CDR1 LGHDT and CDR2 YNNKEL (reference sequence). The DNA of the CDR3 is TGTGCCAGCAGCCAGGTTGGGGGCATAACCTACAATGAGCAGTTCTTC. This gives the protein CASSQVGGITYNEQFF.

The V gene is TRBV6-5, the J gene TRBJ2-7; 11 nucleotides agree with TRBD2. The germline V gene encodes CDR1 MNHEY and CDR2 SVGAGI. The CDR3 sequence is 14 residues long. With V trimmed by 5 bases and J by 1 base, 1 base remained unmatched. CDR3 nucleotide sequence: TGTGCCAGCAGTCGACTAGCGGGGTCCTACGAGCAGTACTTC. Its translation is CASSRLAGSYEQYF.

The CDR3 here is CASSLVSRGTEAFF. The CDR3 region has the DNA TGTGCCAGCAGCTTGGTTAGTAGGGGCACTGAAGCTTTCTTT. The V gene is TRBV5-4, the J gene TRBJ1-1; the D gene is possibly TRBD1 (5 bases). This CDR3 has 14 residues. Germline V CDR1 and CDR2: SGHNT, YYREEE (reference sequence). Trimming took off 0 bases at V and 4 bases at J, with 10 bases between the two ends.

This clone was found many times. This chain joins TRBV4-2 and TRBJ2-1, with D uncertain. V lost 1 base, J lost 8 bases, and 12 bases lay in between. This CDR3 has 14 residues. The V gene's germline CDR1 is LGHNA and CDR2 YNFKEQ. CDR3 coding DNA: TGTGCCAGCAGCCAAGCAATAGCTTCCGATGAGCAGTTCTTC. Protein product: CASSQAIASDEQFF.

This clone was counted once. Other DNA sequences of this sample code for an identical CDR3. The chain links TRBV28 to TRBJ1-2, with a possible D match to TRBD1 (5 bases). The germline V gene has CDR1 MDHEN and CDR2 SYDVKM. The CDR3 covers 12 residues. The germline V and J ends were trimmed by 5 bases and 4 bases, with 8 bases remaining between them. The CDR3 DNA is TGTGCCAGCAGTCAACAGGCCTATGGCTACACCTTC. This sequence encodes CASSQQAYGYTF.

Details on this clone: No conserved phenylalanine or tryptophan ends this CDR3, so it is likely a read error. The DNA is omitted, as the CDR3 cannot be located on it reliably, and the CDR3 follows TCRdb's listing. The chain joins TRBV14 to TRBJ1-2. A total of 9 residues make up the CDR3, ends included. Germline values: CDR1 SGHDN, CDR2 FVKESK. This CDR3 reads CASSQDRRG.

The chain joins TRBV5-4 to TRBJ2-7; tentatively, D is TRBD1 (6 bases). From germline, CDR1 is SGHNT and CDR2 YYREEE (reference sequence). Trimming left V 4 bases short and J 5 bases short, with 13 bases between. The CDR3 spans 13 residues. CDR3 bases: TGTGCCAGCAGCCAACAGGGTCGGGACGAGCAGTACTTC. Amino acid sequence: CASSQQGRDEQYF.